This TCR beta chain was obtained from a study of blood T cell repertoires in COVID-19. Overall study context: Samples taken during acute and convalescent COVID-19 were collected in the United States, Italy and Spain. T cells, B-cell-depleted T cells, or PBMCs supplied cDNA or gDNA.

All enrollees were roughly 18 to 89 years old and from some 24 US areas. Assay: immunoSEQ multiplex PCR; the TCRdb copy retains only in-frame clones and omits some. The table includes some 170,000 clones, about 90% detected once. The CDR3 is 11 amino acids. V lost 6 bases, J lost 10 bases, and 5 bases stayed unmatched. This sequence joins TRBV12-3 or TRBV12-4 and TRBJ2-5; TRBD2 aligns across 7 bases. The clonotype comes from a human donor with acute COVID-19. The donor label of this sample is uncertain. Sequencing was carried out using PBMCs or T cells enriched from blood (not recorded which). CDR3 sequence reads: CASSWGGSQYF. The CDR3 DNA is TGTGCCAGCAGCTGGGGGGGGAGCCAGTACTTC.